Each of the 27 T cell receptor beta chains below was sequenced from the same sample in a study of cytomegalovirus exposure and HLA in healthy donors (dated by TCRdb to between 2016 and 2019). Library preparation used the immunoSEQ multiplex PCR assay. For the multiplex PCR, a mixture combining 60 forward primers for TCR Vbeta segments and 13 reverse primers for TCR Jbeta segments was used. TCRdb mirrors the immuneACCESS table, restricted to in-frame sequences. Some clones are absent from its copies; in checked studies, under half trace to an unresolved V gene, and the reason for the others is unknown. For this sample the table gives some 170,000 clones, of which 75% were detected only once. 2.5% to 3% of the sample comes from the top ten. The sequenced sample consisted of PBMCs. The receptor source for this set is a woman aged 45-65 years in good health and CMV-seropositive.

The chain recombines TRBV6-5 with TRBJ2-5, with 11 nucleotides matching TRBD2. V dropped 1 base and J dropped 2; count of bases not matched to a gene: 3. The CDR3 contains 16 residues. From germline, CDR1 is MNHEY and CDR2 SVGAGI. The CDR3 spells CASSYLAGGPQETQYF. Here the CDR3 DNA reads TGTGCCAGCAGTTACTTAGCGGGGGGGCCTCAAGAGACCCAGTACTTC.

The gene calls are TRBV29-1 and TRBJ1-3; D call uncertain. The CDR3 is 13 amino acids. V lost 5 bases and J lost 0, with 8 bases in between. Germline V gene lookup returns CDR1 SQVTM and CDR2 ANQGSEA. The CDR3 DNA reads TGCAGCGTTCGAGTGAGCTCTGGAAACACCATATATTTT. The encoded protein is CSVRVSSGNTIYF. The variable domain in full, completed from reference TRBV29-1 and TRBJ1-3, reads SAVISQKPSRDICQRGTSLTIQCQVDSQVTMMFWYRQQPGQSLTLIATANQGSEATYESGFVIDKFPISRPNLTFSTLTVSNMSPEDSSIYLCSVRVSSGNTIYFGEGSWLTVV.

The chain has TRBV4-2 and TRBJ1-6; 8 bases fit TRBD1. Germline CDR1 reads LGHNA; CDR2 reads YNFKEQ. After removal of 1 base from V and 7 bases from J, the junction contained 6 bases not matched to a gene. The CDR3 is 16 amino acids. In nucleotides, the CDR3 is TGTGCCAGCAGCCAAGCTCCAGGGGGCAGGAATTCACCCCTCCACTTT. Protein: CASSQAPGGRNSPLHF.

V and J are TRBV2 and TRBJ1-1; D gene ambiguous. The V gene lost 7 bases and the J gene lost 4 bases, with 7 bases spanning the gap. Looked up from germline, CDR1 is SNHLY and CDR2 is FYNNEI. The CDR3 is 11 residues long. The CDR3 reads CASTYSTEAFF. The CDR3 bases are TGTGCCAGCACTTACAGCACTGAAGCTTTCTTT.

The chain recombines TRBV11-2 with TRBJ1-1, with TRBD1 identical over 9 bases. V was pared by 5 bases and J by 4 bases, with 5 bases of the junction left unmatched. Germline-derived CDR1 and CDR2 are SGHAT and FQNNGV. The CDR3 extends over 14 amino acids. Written as DNA, the CDR3 is TGTGCCAGCAGCAAACAGGGGGCGGGCACTGAAGCTTTCTTT. Translated, it gives CASSKQGAGTEAFF.

J is TRBJ2-5 and V is TRBV5-1; TRBD1 matches at 7 bases. There are 15 residues in the CDR3. After removal of 0 bases from V and 2 bases from J, the junction contained 4 bases not matched to a gene. CDR1 and CDR2 from the germline V gene are SGHRS and YFSETQ. The CDR3: CASSLGQGGQETQYF. CDR3 coding DNA: TGCGCCAGCAGCTTGGGACAGGGCGGGCAAGAGACCCAGTACTTC.

Worth noting for this clone: The junction and the germline gene differ at one end; a read error may be behind it. This same CDR3 is encoded by further DNA sequences in the sample. V and J are TRBV30 and TRBJ2-7, with 7 nucleotides matching TRBD2. This CDR3 spans 16 amino acids. In germline, CDR1 is GTSNPN, CDR2 SVGIG (reference sequence). The CDR3 bases are TGCGCCTGGAGGGATAAACTGGGAGGGGATCTGGAGGAGCAGTACTTC. Amino acid sequence: CAWRDKLGGDLEEQYF.

The chain carries TRBV9 and TRBJ1-5, with 7 bases lining up with TRBD1. Germline CDR1 SGDLS, CDR2 YYNGEE. Trimming at V came to 0 bases and at J to 4 bases, leaving 13 bases not matched to a gene. The CDR3 sequence is 18 residues long. CDR3 residues: CASSVGGRVDRINQPQHF. The CDR3 nucleotides are TGTGCCAGCAGCGTAGGTGGTCGAGTGGACAGGATTAATCAGCCCCAGCATTTT.

The chain links TRBV27 to TRBJ1-6; maybe TRBD1 (6 bases). Trimming took 2 bases from V and 11 from J, leaving 10 bases between them. Per germline, CDR1 MNHEY and CDR2 SMNVEV (reference sequence). The CDR3 extends over 13 amino acids. CDR3 region: CASSLRGGAPLHF. The CDR3 nucleotides read TGTGCCAGCAGTTTACGTGGGGGCGCACCCCTCCACTTT.

CDR3 nucleotides: TGCGCCAGCAGCACGTTTAGCGGGGGCGTTTACAATGAGCAGTTCTTC. It translates to CASSTFSGGVYNEQFF. The rearrangement links TRBV5-1 to TRBJ2-1; 9 bases are a match to TRBD2. The CDR3 is made up of 16 amino acids. After removal of 4 bases from V and 4 bases from J, the junction contained 9 bases not matched to a gene. Germline CDR1 SGHRS, CDR2 YFSETQ.

This rearrangement joins TRBV25-1 to TRBJ1-1; D might be TRBD1 (5 bases). CDR1 is MGHDK, CDR2 SYGVNS, per germline. The V end was cut by 5 bases, the J end by 0 bases, with 13 bases between. The CDR3 covers 15 residues. Here the CDR3 DNA reads TGTGCCAGCAGTCAGGGAAGATTCATGAACACTGAAGCTTTCTTT. Translated: CASSQGRFMNTEAFF.

The CDR3 DNA is TGTGCCATCCGCGTAGCCTATAGCGGGGGGTTATCCTACGAGCAGTACTTC. Protein sequence: CAIRVAYSGGLSYEQYF. This sequence joins TRBV10-3 and TRBJ2-7; TRBD2 matches 10 bases. After removal of 8 bases from V and 1 base from J, the junction contained 14 bases not matched to a gene. This CDR3 has 17 amino acids. The V gene's germline CDR1 is ENHRY and CDR2 SYGVKD.

This clone was recorded a few times. This sequence joins TRBV7-3 and TRBJ2-1, with TRBD2 matching 7 bases. This CDR3 comprises 14 residues. Trimming took 8 bases from V and 0 from J; bases not matched to a gene: 4. Looked up from germline, CDR1 is SGHTA and CDR2 is FQGTGA. For the CDR3, the DNA is TGTGCCAGCGGTTGGGGGGGCTCCTACAATGAGCAGTTCTTC. This gives the protein CASGWGGSYNEQFF.

The chain carries TRBV5-1 and TRBJ2-7; TRBD2 matches 7 bases. The CDR3 has 14 amino acids. Germline CDR1 is SGHRS and CDR2 is YFSETQ. V was clipped by 3 bases and J by 5 bases; unmatched bases: 8. CDR3 sequence reads: CASSWRRGDDEQYF. The CDR3, as DNA: TGCGCCAGCAGCTGGAGACGGGGGGACGACGAGCAGTACTTC.

V and J are TRBV10-2 and TRBJ1-5; TRBD1 agrees at 9 bases. The CDR3 spans 14 residues. In germline, CDR1 is WSHSY, CDR2 SAAADI. The V and J ends lost 7 bases and 4 bases, in that order; junction bases with no gene match: 5. CDR3 amino acids: CASKPGTGNQPQHF. The CDR3 nucleotides read TGCGCCAGCAAACCCGGGACAGGGAATCAGCCCCAGCATTTT.

CDR3 sequence: CASSQVLTNYGYTF. Written as DNA, the CDR3 is TGCGCCAGCAGCCAAGTACTTACTAACTATGGCTACACCTTC. The genes are TRBV4-1 and TRBJ1-2; no reliable D call. The CDR3 is 14 residues long. Germline V gene data show CDR1 as MGHRA and CDR2 as YSYEKL. The germline V and J ends were trimmed by 1 base and 0 bases, with 6 bases remaining between them.

Note on this clone: The sample contains more than one DNA sequence encoding this CDR3. The chain links TRBV4-1 to TRBJ2-3; maybe TRBD2 (5 bases). Germline lookup yields CDR1 MGHRA and CDR2 YSYEKL. The CDR3 sequence is 15 residues long. Trimming removed 3 bases from V and 2 bases from J, with 12 bases in between. The CDR3: CASSQGRGPTDTQYF. The CDR3 nucleotides read TGCGCCAGCAGCCAGGGTCGGGGTCCCACAGATACGCAGTATTTT.

The chain links TRBV7-9 to TRBJ2-7; D uncertain. The CDR3 is 11 residues long. Germline V lookup: CDR1 SEHNR, CDR2 FQNEAQ (reference sequence). The V end lost 5 bases, the J end lost 1 base, and 3 bases lay between the germline ends. The CDR3 nucleotides are TGTGCCAGCAGCCTATCCTACGAGCAGTACTTC. It yields the protein CASSLSYEQYF.

The rearrangement links TRBV2 to TRBJ1-2; 8 bases agree with TRBD1. The CDR3 totals 14 residues. The junction had 5 bases not matched to a gene; V was cut back by 4 bases and J by 4 bases. The germline CDR1 and CDR2 sequences are SNHLY and FYNNEI. CDR3 nucleotide sequence: TGTGCCAGCAGTGTTCAGGGGGCAATCTATGGCTACACCTTC. The encoded protein is CASSVQGAIYGYTF.

This clone was picked up one time. The V gene is TRBV6-5, the J gene TRBJ2-1, with 10 nucleotides matching TRBD1. With 2 bases clipped from V and 7 bases from J, the junction kept 8 bases outside the gene matches. Germline values: CDR1 MNHEY, CDR2 SVGAGI. This CDR3 is built from 16 residues. The CDR3 DNA reads TGTGCCAGCAGTTACACCGTGGGGACAGGGGAAAATGAGCAGTTCTTC. Its protein is CASSYTVGTGENEQFF.

The genes are TRBV28 and TRBJ1-2; perhaps TRBD1 as D (6 bases). This CDR3 has 13 residues. From germline, CDR1 is MDHEN and CDR2 SYDVKM. V was shortened by 5 bases and J by 5 bases, with 12 bases between the two germline ends. The CDR3 spells CASSGDKRYGYTF. In DNA form, the CDR3 reads TGTGCCAGCAGTGGGGACAAGAGATATGGCTACACCTTC.

The V and J genes are TRBV5-1 and TRBJ2-7; 10 nucleotides align to TRBD2. The CDR3 is 18 amino acids. Germline CDR1 is SGHRS and CDR2 is YFSETQ. V trimming: 4 bases; J trimming: 4 bases; junction bases outside the gene matches: 17. CDR3 in amino acids: CASSPGGLAGAIGYEQYF. The CDR3 region has the DNA TGCGCCAGCAGCCCTGGAGGGCTAGCGGGGGCAATAGGGTACGAGCAGTACTTC. Drawing the rest from reference TRBV5-1 and TRBJ2-7, the complete variable domain is KAGVTQTPRYLIKTRGQQVTLSCSPISGHRSVSWYQQTPGQGLQFLFEYFSETQRNKGNFPGRFSGRQFSNSRSEMNVSTLELGDSALYLCASSPGGLAGAIGYEQYFGPGTRLTVT.

The V gene is TRBV5-4, the J gene TRBJ1-2; D possibly corresponds to TRBD1 (5 bases). CDR3 size: 12 residues. From germline, CDR1 is SGHNT and CDR2 YYREEE (reference sequence). Trimming removed 2 bases from V and 8 bases from J, with 10 bases in between. The CDR3 is CASSFTGGGYTF. The CDR3 bases are TGTGCCAGCAGCTTCACCGGGGGGGGCTACACCTTC.

There are a few counts of this clone. The gene calls are TRBV6-1 and TRBJ1-5, with 10 bases that match TRBD1. This CDR3 has 16 amino acids. V lost 4 bases and J lost 4; bases outside the gene matches: 7. Germline V gene data show CDR1 as MNHNS and CDR2 as SASEGT. DNA of the CDR3: TGTGCCAGCAGTGGTCGACAGGGGGCTTGGAATCAGCCCCAGCATTTT. Translated, it gives CASSGRQGAWNQPQHF.

The V call is TRBV7-2, the J call TRBJ1-2; possible D gene TRBD1, 5 bases. The V end lost 5 bases, the J end lost 7 bases, and 11 bases lay between the germline ends. The CDR3 runs 12 residues. Germline V gives CDR1 SGHTA, CDR2 FQGNSA. The CDR3 sequence is CASSDPGFGYTF. The CDR3 DNA follows: TGTGCCAGCAGCGACCCAGGGTTTGGCTACACCTTC.

The chain uses TRBV7-9 and TRBJ1-2; possible D gene TRBD1, 5 bases. The V gene lost 5 bases and the J gene lost 5 bases, with 15 bases spanning the gap. This CDR3 spans 14 amino acids. Germline V gene data show CDR1 as SEHNR and CDR2 as FQNEAQ (reference sequence). CDR3 sequence (DNA): TGTGCCAGCAGCCCTACGGGGGGACGGTATGGCTACACCTTC. This encodes CASSPTGGRYGYTF.

The sample holds one count of this clone. At the DNA level, this CDR3 is encoded by other sequences in the same sample as well. The CDR3 spells CASSSLAGGQETQYF. For the CDR3, the DNA is TGCGCCAGCAGCTCACTAGCGGGGGGACAAGAGACCCAGTACTTC. The chain recombines TRBV5-1 with TRBJ2-5; 12 bases line up with TRBD2. With 3 bases clipped from V and 2 bases from J, the junction kept 2 bases outside the gene matches. This CDR3 has 15 amino acids. Germline V gene lookup returns CDR1 SGHRS and CDR2 YFSETQ.